The TCR beta chain described here comes from a study of blood T cell repertoires in COVID-19. Study as a whole: The study drew acute and convalescent COVID-19 samples from the United States, Italy and Spain. T cells, B-cell-depleted T cells, or PBMCs provided the cDNA or gDNA that served as material.

V shed 4 bases, J shed 6 bases, and the junction held 9 bases outside the gene matches. Germline V CDR1 and CDR2: GTSNPN, SVGIG (reference sequence). The CDR3 contains 13 residues. Only in-frame clones appear in the TCRdb table, and some are missing; sequencing was by immunoSEQ multiplex PCR. The data contain 200,000 or so clones, about 87% of them singletons. The chain is built from TRBV30 and TRBJ2-7, with 7 bases that match TRBD2. This receptor was taken from a woman aged 25-40 years who had been exposed to COVID-19. Sequences were obtained from PBMCs or T cells enriched from blood (not recorded which). Here the CDR3 reads CAWNGGGPGEQYF. DNA of the CDR3: TGTGCCTGGAATGGGGGAGGGCCGGGCGAGCAGTACTTC.